The 21 T cell receptor beta chains in this list originate from one sample, sequenced in a study of blood T cell repertoires in COVID-19. The method was immunoSEQ multiplex PCR; TCRdb's version includes in-frame clones alone and lacks a portion of them. The sample lists 130,000 to 150,000 clones, 81% occurring once. The sample was peripheral blood. These receptors came from a human donor in a cohort sampled during active COVID-19.

This chain uses TRBV6-5 with TRBJ2-1; TRBD1 aligns across 8 bases. The trim removed 4 bases at V and 3 bases at J, leaving 5 bases unmatched. This CDR3 region has 15 residues. The germline V gene encodes CDR1 MNHEY and CDR2 SVGAGI. CDR3 DNA sequence: TGTGCCAGCAGTTCCGACAGGGGAATCTACAATGAGCAGTTCTTC. This codes for CASSSDRGIYNEQFF.

To note about this clone: This sample also contains other DNA sequences that code for the same CDR3. This chain joins TRBV6-1 and TRBJ2-7; 9 positions agree with TRBD1. The CDR3 runs to 15 residues. The germline gives CDR1 MNHNS, CDR2 SASEGT. V dropped 0 bases and J dropped 2; count of bases not matched to a gene: 2. As DNA, the CDR3 is TGTGCCAGCAGTGAAGCCGGGACAGGGCCCTACGAGCAGTACTTC. Translation gives CASSEAGTGPYEQYF.

The rearrangement links TRBV7-9 to TRBJ2-3, with D possibly TRBD2 on 6 matching bases. This CDR3 is 14 amino acids long. The ends were cut back, 8 bases at V and 2 bases at J, with 14 bases in the middle. Germline V gene sequence: CDR1 SEHNR, CDR2 FQNEAQ (reference sequence). In nucleotides, the CDR3 is TGTGCCAGCGGAGGGCCCACCTCCACAGATACGCAGTATTTT. Amino acid sequence: CASGGPTSTDTQYF.

This CDR3 reads CASSFYRGSYNSPLHF. As DNA, the CDR3 is TGTGCCAGCAGTTTCTACCGGGGCTCCTATAATTCACCCCTCCACTTT. The chain carries TRBV28 and TRBJ1-6; D remains unclear. The germline V gene has CDR1 MDHEN and CDR2 SYDVKM. The CDR3 spans 16 residues. Trimming cost V 3 bases and J 0 bases, with 9 bases left between them.

V gene TRBV18 combines with J gene TRBJ2-5; D might be TRBD2 (6 bases). Trimming cost V 4 bases and J 2 bases, with 14 bases left between them. This CDR3 contains 15 residues. From germline, CDR1 is KGHSH and CDR2 LQKENI. The CDR3 DNA reads TGTGCCAGCTCACGTGGAGGGACGGCTCAAGAGACCCAGTACTTC. Translated: CASSRGGTAQETQYF.

V and J are TRBV7-9 and TRBJ2-2; 9 bases agree with TRBD2. The CDR3 is 17 amino acids. From germline, CDR1 is SEHNR and CDR2 FQNEAQ (reference sequence). J was trimmed by 7 bases and V by 0 bases; bases with no gene match: 9. The CDR3 sequence: CASSLARGRARDGELFF. CDR3 in DNA: TGTGCCAGCAGCTTAGCACGCGGGAGGGCCAGGGACGGGGAGCTGTTTTTT.

This clone appeared once. This chain links TRBV6-5 with TRBJ2-5, with 7 bases identical to TRBD2. Germline values: CDR1 MNHEY, CDR2 SVGAGI. Germline trimming cut 6 bases from V and 3 bases from J; bases unmatched to any gene: 10. The CDR3 extends over 15 amino acids. CDR3 in DNA: TGTGCCAGCAGGCTCGGCGGGGGACGGAAAGAGACCCAGTACTTC. This gives the protein CASRLGGGRKETQYF.

The chain carries TRBV4-1 and TRBJ2-7, with 11 nucleotides matching TRBD1. Losses at the gene ends were 10 bases for V and 2 bases for J; bases not matched to a gene: 10. The germline V gene has CDR1 MGHRA and CDR2 YSYEKL. The CDR3 is 15 residues long. CDR3 bases: TGCGCCACCTCGCGAGGGACAGGGGGTACCTACGAGCAGTACTTC. Translating gives CATSRGTGGTYEQYF.

This rearrangement joins TRBV2 to TRBJ2-7, with no clear D. The CDR3 consists of 13 residues. Trimming cost V 7 bases and J 2 bases, with 12 bases left between them. Germline values: CDR1 SNHLY, CDR2 FYNNEI. The CDR3 loop reads CASTVGMTYEQYF. Here the CDR3 DNA reads TGTGCCAGCACTGTGGGCATGACCTACGAGCAGTACTTC.

The gene calls are TRBV18 and TRBJ2-1, with 8 bases aligning to TRBD2. The CDR3 contains 15 residues. Germline V gene sequence: CDR1 KGHSH, CDR2 LQKENI. V dropped 1 base and J dropped 7; count of bases not matched to a gene: 6. The CDR3 region is CASSPLAGSSNEQFF. DNA of the CDR3: TGTGCCAGCTCACCACTAGCGGGGTCAAGTAATGAGCAGTTCTTC.

This clone appeared a few times. The rearrangement links TRBV19 to TRBJ1-4; 8 bases line up with TRBD1. V shed 6 bases, J shed 7 bases, and the junction held 10 bases outside the gene matches. The germline V gene has CDR1 LNHDA and CDR2 SQIVND (reference sequence). This CDR3 region has 15 residues. The CDR3 spells CASSEPQGVREKLFF. The CDR3 nucleotides read TGTGCCAGTAGCGAACCACAGGGGGTTCGTGAAAAACTGTTTTTT.

The rearrangement joins TRBV6-2 or TRBV6-3 to TRBJ2-7; D is undetermined. Trimming left V 2 bases short and J 3 bases short, with 8 bases between. Germline values: CDR1 MNHEY, CDR2 SVGEGT. The CDR3 totals 13 residues. The CDR3 region is CASSYNRDYEQYF. DNA of the CDR3: TGTGCCAGCAGTTACAACAGAGACTACGAGCAGTACTTC.

The genes are TRBV4-2 and TRBJ2-2; TRBD2 agrees at 11 bases. Germline V gene sequence: CDR1 LGHNA, CDR2 YNFKEQ. V dropped 11 bases and J dropped 4; count of bases not matched to a gene: 9. CDR3 length: 15 amino acids. For the CDR3, the DNA is TGTGCCGGAAAGACTAGCGGGGAGACCACCGGGGAGCTGTTTTTT. It is translated as CAGKTSGETTGELFF.

This chain connects TRBV24-1 to TRBJ2-1; TRBD2 matches at 7 bases. The length of the CDR3 is 17 residues. Per germline, CDR1 KGHDR and CDR2 SFDVKD. With 2 bases clipped from V and 5 bases from J, the junction kept 11 bases outside the gene matches. The DNA of the CDR3 is TGTGCCACCAGTGATTCGAGGTGGCTAGCGGATCACAATGAGCAGTTCTTC. Protein sequence: CATSDSRWLADHNEQFF.

V usage is TRBV7-9 and J usage is TRBJ1-1, with a possible D match to TRBD1 (5 bases). Trimming shortened V by 5 bases and J by 4 bases, and 11 bases separated the two germline ends. The V gene's germline CDR1 is SEHNR and CDR2 FQNEAQ (reference sequence). The length of the CDR3 is 13 residues. Here the CDR3 reads CASSPSGGTEAFF. The DNA for the CDR3 is TGTGCCAGCAGCCCCAGCGGGGGCACTGAAGCTTTCTTT.

The chain couples TRBV5-8 to TRBJ2-1, with 11 bases lining up with TRBD1. V shed 6 bases, J shed 2 bases, and the junction held 4 bases outside the gene matches. CDR3 length: 15 amino acids. The germline V gene encodes CDR1 SGHTS and CDR2 YDEGEE. CDR3 sequence: CASNKGQGAYNEQFF. The CDR3 bases are TGTGCCAGCAATAAGGGACAGGGGGCCTACAATGAGCAGTTCTTC.

This clone was seen a few times. This chain joins TRBV6-2 or TRBV6-3 and TRBJ2-7; 12 bases agree with TRBD2. This CDR3 has 18 residues. Germline CDR1 is MNHEY and CDR2 is SVGEGT. The ends lost 0 bases at V and 3 bases at J; junction bases unmatched: 9. The CDR3 is CASSYSTSGSPSGYEQYF. The CDR3 coding sequence is TGTGCCAGCAGTTACTCGACTAGCGGGAGCCCTTCTGGCTACGAGCAGTACTTC.

This chain connects TRBV7-2 to TRBJ2-7; 11 positions match TRBD1. With V trimmed by 4 bases and J by 4 bases, 6 bases remained unmatched. Germline V lookup: CDR1 SGHTA, CDR2 FQGNSA. CDR3 length: 15 amino acids. The CDR3 sequence: CASSYRDRGMYEQYF. CDR3 coding DNA: TGTGCCAGCAGCTACCGGGACAGGGGGATGTACGAGCAGTACTTC.

The CDR3 loop is CASSTGGKSGANVLTF. CDR3 DNA sequence: TGTGCCAGCAGTACAGGGGGCAAGTCCGGGGCCAACGTCCTGACTTTC. This chain connects TRBV28 to TRBJ2-6; TRBD1 matches at 9 bases. Per the germline V gene, CDR1 is MDHEN and CDR2 is SYDVKM. V shed 5 bases, J shed 4 bases, and the junction held 6 bases outside the gene matches. This CDR3 region has 16 residues.

This chain uses TRBV6-5 with TRBJ2-7; TRBD1 aligns across 9 bases. Germline V CDR1 and CDR2: MNHEY, SVGAGI. The junction had 5 bases not matched to a gene; V was cut back by 4 bases and J by 7 bases. This CDR3 contains 13 residues. CDR3 sequence (DNA): TGTGCCAGCAGTTGGGGACAGGGTGGGGAGCAGTACTTC. As protein: CASSWGQGGEQYF.

The chain joins TRBV28 to TRBJ1-2; no firm D call. This CDR3 is built from 15 residues. Germline CDR1 reads MDHEN; CDR2 reads SYDVKM. Trimming took off 2 bases at V and 7 bases at J, with 17 bases between the two ends. The CDR3 DNA is TGTGCCAGCAGTTTAGTAATGGCAGCCTCTAGTGGCTACACCTTC. The encoded protein is CASSLVMAASSGYTF.